The sequence of this T cell receptor (beta chain) was determined in a study of cytomegalovirus exposure and HLA in healthy donors. Points from the study as a whole: Despite most TCR sequences being rare, some public TCRs occurred in many donors. A list of more than 150 TCR beta chains associated with cytomegalovirus was given.

Germline V gene data show CDR1 as SEHNR and CDR2 as FQNEAQ (reference sequence). The CDR3 loop spans 11 amino acids. Turning to this clone: The antigen is not known.

This PCR relied on a set of 60 Vbeta primers and 13 Jbeta primers. Clones were sequenced by immunoSEQ multiplex PCR, and TCRdb holds only the in-frame ones, with some missing. Among 100,000 to 150,000 clones listed, approximately 81% were seen once. Sequenced: PBMCs. The chain carries TRBV7-9 and TRBJ1-2; D unresolved. This TCR was sampled from a man younger than 30 in good health and CMV-seronegative. The CDR3, as DNA: TGTGCGATCAAGGGAGCCTATGGCTACACCTTC. Translating gives CAIKGAYGYTF.